This T cell receptor beta chain came from a study of blood T cells in healthy people across ages (dated by TCRdb to about 2015). With respect to the entire study: Template switching captured roughly one uniquely barcoded TCR beta cDNA molecule per two T cells in model experiments. To track age-related changes in TCR beta repertoire diversity, the study relied on deep sequencing normalized with unique cDNA molecular identifiers. Donors were grouped into four age groups: young (average approximately 15 years), middle-aged (less than 40), aged (around 60) and long-lived (82). To avoid experimental bias, donors of different ages were distributed randomly across sequencing lanes. Using the same blood draw, the study looked at two additional independent replicas of 1 million unique cDNA reads for two donors, one aged 18 to 30 and the other aged 80 or older. Findings and caveats that apply to the study as a whole: Conclusive comparison of naive and antigen-experienced compartments was prevented by the profiling of bulk unsorted PBMCs. Because donor CMV infection status was unknown, age-related changes in expanded clonotypes were potentially confounded. Estimates of total diversity based on one million sequenced T cells were regarded as lower bounds and as underestimates. As age increased, observed TCR beta diversity per million T cells dropped in a roughly linear way, and a significant reduction was already evident by age 40. The percentage of naive T cells measured by flow cytometry correlated strongly with observed TCR beta diversity. Compared with the aged group, the long-lived group had more naive CD4+ T cells, fewer expanded clones and increased TCR diversity, a pattern suggesting age selection.

According to the germline V gene, CDR1 reads SNHLY and CDR2 reads FYNNEI. V sheds 7 bases and J sheds 5 bases, leaving 17 bases between their ends. The CDR3 numbers 14 residues from cysteine through phenylalanine. Only the CDR3 DNA stays, 42 bases, in frame from base 1. The receptor library was made with 5' RACE. Reads for this sample came from an Illumina HiSeq 2500. A second about 7 to 12 cycle PCR used a sample-barcoded 5' primer and a J-beta primer mix. Each TCR beta cDNA molecule received a unique molecular identifier from a template-switch 5' adaptor carrying 12 random nucleotides. Each sample yielded at least 3 million CDR3-containing paired-end reads. First-strand cDNA synthesis was performed from all RNA using the Mint cDNA synthesis kit, with priming by a TRBC-specific oligonucleotide. Following uracil-DNA glycosylase treatment, all cDNA underwent a first 18-cycle PCR with the universal primers M1SS and BC2_uni_R. The published analysis was carried out like this. For normalization, 1 million high-quality reads, each with a distinct molecular identifier, were randomly selected from each sample. Reads with shared molecular identifiers were discarded instead of being binned into consensus sequences. MiTCR, with a Q25 quality threshold and the strictest error-elimination algorithm, was used for CDR3 identification, clonotype clustering and error correction. A nonparametric unseen species model with Euler transformation was used to estimate a lower bound on total TCR beta diversity. TCRdb trimmed the raw reads at Q25, called clones with MiXCR and kept productive beta chains. Each entry is one CDR3 protein sequence, shown with its most common DNA and genes. The V and J calls here are based on TCRdb, not the publication. The sample profile shows 540,000 or so distinct CDR3 sequences; roughly 29% of them were found once. Roughly 18% of the sample is held by the ten biggest clonotypes.

Donors were a few dozen systemically healthy Caucasian individuals from Russia aged roughly 6 to 90 years. Each donor gave around 9 milliliters of peripheral blood, collected into EDTA-treated Vacutainer tubes. Ficoll-Paque density-gradient centrifugation was used to isolate PBMCs, with at least 7 million per sample. Total RNA was extracted from PBMCs with Trizol reagent, with at least 6 micrograms obtained per sample. The percentages of naive CD45RAhigh/CD27high T cells were determined by flow cytometry on a PBMC aliquot from every donor. As concerns this clonotype: The target of this receptor is not known. Base qualities are not provided; no much larger clone lies one nucleotide away.

The V gene is TRBV2 and the J gene is TRBJ2-5; a tentative D call is TRBD1 (6 bases match). Input material: blood. This TCR came from a woman between 70 and 85 years old in good health. The CDR3 is CASISGTKGETQYF. The DNA sequence follows: TGTGCCAGCATTTCCGGGACAAAAGGGGAGACCCAGTACTTC.